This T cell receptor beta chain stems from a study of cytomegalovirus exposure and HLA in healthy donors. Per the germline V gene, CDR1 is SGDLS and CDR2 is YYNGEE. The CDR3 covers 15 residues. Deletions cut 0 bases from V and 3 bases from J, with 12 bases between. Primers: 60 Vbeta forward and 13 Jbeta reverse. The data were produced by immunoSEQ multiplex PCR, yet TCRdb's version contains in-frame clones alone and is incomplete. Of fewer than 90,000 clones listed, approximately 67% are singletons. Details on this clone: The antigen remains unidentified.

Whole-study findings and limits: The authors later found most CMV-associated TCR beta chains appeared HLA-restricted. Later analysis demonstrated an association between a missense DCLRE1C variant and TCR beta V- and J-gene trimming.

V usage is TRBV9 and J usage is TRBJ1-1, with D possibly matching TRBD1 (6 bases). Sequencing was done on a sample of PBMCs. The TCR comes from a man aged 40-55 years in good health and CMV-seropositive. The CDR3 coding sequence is TGTGCCAGCAGCGTAGAGCAAGGGGGGGACACTGAAGCTTTCTTT. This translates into CASSVEQGGDTEAFF.